These T cell receptor beta chains were read from a single sample in a study of OX40 agonist ivuxolimab in advanced cancers. Profiled with immunoSEQ multiplex PCR; TCRdb holds only in-frame clones, not every one. The sample shows some 50,000 clones, almost 80% of them seen only once. The sequenced sample was CD4+ or CD8+ T cells sorted from blood, obtained in a trial of the OX40 agonist ivuxolimab. All receptors derive from an adult with an advanced solid tumor such as melanoma, head and neck, liver or kidney cancer. The CDR3 runs from the conserved cysteine through the conserved F or W. The listing skips clone size in some rows; elsewhere it reads once, few, many or a size class.

NA,TRBV11-2,TRBJ2-5,CASSFGTVQETQYF
NA,TRBV29-1,TRBJ1-5,CSVTGQGGPQHF
NA,TRBV10-2,TRBJ2-3,CASSSGTSFSDTQYF
NA,TRBV2,TRBJ2-7,CASKGAFSYEQYF
NA,TRBV5-8,TRBJ2-4,CASSLVGLAGGRNIQYF
once,TRBV5-1,TRBJ1-4,CASSSDGTGGEKLFF
few,TRBV5-8,TRBJ2-5,CASSLIIGGGQETQYF
few,TRBV5-1,TRBJ2-2,CASSFSRGANTGELFF
NA,TRBV9,TRBJ2-7,CASSVGGTSPEYF
few,TRBV15,TRBJ2-5,CATSRVGGEQETQYF
NA,TRBV29-1,TRBJ2-3,CSVDEQGAGDTQYF
NA,TRBV5-1,TRBJ2-5,CASSRDRDETQYF
few,TRBV30,TRBJ1-5,CAWSAARNQPQHF
NA,TRBV5-1,TRBJ1-1,CASSLASSGTGTEAFF
NA,TRBV5-1,TRBJ2-5,CASSSRTAYETQYF
NA,TRBV5-5,TRBJ1-5,CASSLTGSGNQPQHF
NA,TRBV30,TRBJ2-1,CAWSGRQRPNEQFF
few,TRBV7-9,TRBJ1-2,CASSFWDRDYGYTF
NA,TRBV5-4,TRBJ2-1,CASSFGLAGGLYNEQFF
once,TRBV6-1,TRBJ1-4,CASSEMRGTYATNEKLFF
NA,TRBV5-6,TRBJ1-2,CASSLRTYSNYGYTF
NA,TRBV5-4,TRBJ2-5,CASSFHGKRETQYF
NA,TRBV5-1,TRBJ2-5,CASSFSETQYF
once,TRBV18,TRBJ1-1,CASSPRGAAFF
NA,TRBV5-1,TRBJ1-4,CASSLLEGNEKLFF
NA,TRBV6-5,TRBJ2-1,CASSYAAGSPYNEQFF
NA,TRBV2,TRBJ2-5,CASTDSGRYQETQYF
NA,TRBV28,TRBJ2-2,CASSSRGSGELFF
NA,TRBV5-1,TRBJ1-1,CASSPGILNTEAFF
NA,TRBV19,TRBJ2-1,CASRGGRPSYNEQFF
NA,TRBV5-1,NA,CASRSDRAHPYEQYF
NA,TRBV5-4,TRBJ2-1,CASNLGGRTSYNEQFF
NA,TRBV5-1,TRBJ1-3,CASSSQGAGNTIYF
NA,TRBV7-9,TRBJ2-1,CASSLAGSAAQIYNEQFF
NA,TRBV5-4,TRBJ1-2,CASSLGLDIYGYTF
NA,TRBV29-1,TRBJ1-2,CSVVGQRNWGYTF
NA,TRBV19,TRBJ2-1,CASIAQGFANNEQFF
NA,TRBV27,TRBJ1-3,CASSLGHSLTGADSGNTIYF
NA,TRBV7-9,TRBJ1-4,CASSVGQVEKLFF
NA,TRBV6-5,TRBJ2-2,CASSHRDRGFGELFF
NA,TRBV5-5,TRBJ2-7,CASSTRLASNEQYF
NA,TRBV10-3,TRBJ2-7,CAISESGTGVSYEQYF
few,TRBV20-1,TRBJ1-1,CRPQGNTEAFF
NA,TRBV5-8,TRBJ2-2,CASSSTGTSDPRLNTGELFF
once,TRBV5-4,TRBJ2-1,CASSLPSAGPYNEQFF
NA,TRBV5-1,TRBJ2-5,CASSLAGNFGETQYF